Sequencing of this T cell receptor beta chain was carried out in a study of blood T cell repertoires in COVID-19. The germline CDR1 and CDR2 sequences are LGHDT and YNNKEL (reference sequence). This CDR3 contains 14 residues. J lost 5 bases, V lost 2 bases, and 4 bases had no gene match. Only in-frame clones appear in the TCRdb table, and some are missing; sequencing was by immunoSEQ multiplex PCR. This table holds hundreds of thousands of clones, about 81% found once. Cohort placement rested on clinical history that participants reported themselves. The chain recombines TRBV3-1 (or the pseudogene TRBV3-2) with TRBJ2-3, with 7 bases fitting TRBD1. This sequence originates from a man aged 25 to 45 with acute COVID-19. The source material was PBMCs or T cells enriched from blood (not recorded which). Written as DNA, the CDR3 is TGTGCCAGCAGCCAACGACAGGGCTTAGATACGCAGTATTTT. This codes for CASSQRQGLDTQYF.